Presented here are 23 T cell receptor beta chains from one specimen sequenced in a study of shared clonotypes between healthy human individuals. This table comes from immunoSEQ multiplex PCR, and its TCRdb copy is limited to in-frame clones, with some not included. The sample lists fewer than 650,000 clones, 60% to 85% occurring once. Sample: PBMCs. The receptors were gathered from a woman aged 40 to 50 in good health. Some clones in this sample may be carry-over from other donors' samples.

Here the CDR3 reads CASRDWLAGEVGEQYF. The DNA for the CDR3 is TGTGCCAGCAGGGATTGGCTAGCGGGAGAGGTTGGCGAGCAGTACTTC. V is TRBV11-2 and J is TRBJ2-7; 10 bases are a match to TRBD2. Germline V CDR1 and CDR2: SGHAT, FQNNGV. The CDR3 runs to 16 residues. Germline trimming cut 6 bases from V and 6 bases from J; bases unmatched to any gene: 14.

The V gene is TRBV28, the J gene TRBJ2-7; 11 bases match TRBD2. The CDR3 is made up of 19 amino acids. The V segment lost 7 bases and the J segment 3 bases; nucleotides outside the gene matches: 20. CDR1 and CDR2 (germline): MDHEN, SYDVKM. The CDR3 DNA reads as TGTGCCAGCATAAACAGCCCCCTTAGCGGGAGGGCCCCCGACTACGAGCAGTACTTC. Its protein is CASINSPLSGRAPDYEQYF.

The chain is built from TRBV9 and TRBJ2-3; tentative D call: TRBD1 (6 bases). V lost 0 bases and J lost 0, with 8 bases in between. The CDR3 spans 15 residues. Germline CDR1 reads SGDLS; CDR2 reads YYNGEE. The CDR3 coding sequence is TGTGCCAGCAGCGTAGTGGACAGAAGCACAGATACGCAGTATTTT. Encoded protein: CASSVVDRSTDTQYF.

This clone was found once. A much more abundant neighbour one base away suggests this may be a read error. Other DNA sequences in this specimen translate into the identical CDR3. The V gene is TRBV6-5, the J gene TRBJ1-3; the D is unclear. The V gene's germline CDR1 is MNHEY and CDR2 SVGAGI. Trimming stripped 2 bases from V and 1 base from J, with 9 bases between. This CDR3 spans 15 amino acids. The CDR3 DNA reads TGTGCCAGCAGTTACCGGTGGAGTTCTGGAAACACCATATATTTT. Encoded protein: CASSYRWSSGNTIYF.

The chain has TRBV7-9 and TRBJ2-3; 7 nucleotides match TRBD2. The germline gives CDR1 SEHNR, CDR2 FQNEAQ (reference sequence). The CDR3 length is 13 residues. Trimming removed 10 bases from V and 3 bases from J; junction bases left unmatched: 7. The CDR3 sequence is CATGGLRTDTQYF. CDR3 nucleotides: TGTGCCACCGGGGGACTAAGGACAGATACGCAGTATTTT.

The chain couples TRBV19 to TRBJ1-5; D gene uncertain. The CDR3 extends over 13 amino acids. V lost 3 bases and J 5 bases, leaving 8 bases between the germline ends. Germline V gene sequence: CDR1 LNHDA, CDR2 SQIVND (reference sequence). CDR3 protein: CASSMGVDQPQHF. Written as DNA, the CDR3 is TGTGCCAGTAGTATGGGTGTCGATCAGCCCCAGCATTTT.

Concerning this clone: Other DNA variants within this sample encode the same CDR3. The chain couples TRBV28 to TRBJ2-7, with D uncertain. The CDR3 runs to 12 residues. CDR1 and CDR2 from the germline V gene are MDHEN and SYDVKM. The ends were cut back, 2 bases at V and 1 base at J, with 3 bases in the middle. The CDR3 DNA sequence: TGTGCCAGCAGTTTACTTTCCTACGAGCAGTACTTC. Its translation: CASSLLSYEQYF.

As concerns this clone: The junction does not match germline at one end; this may be a read error. The chain has TRBV30 and TRBJ2-6; D is ambiguous. The CDR3 loop spans 15 amino acids. The germline gives CDR1 GTSNPN, CDR2 SVGIG (reference sequence). CDR3 amino acids: CTWSVRASGANVLTF. CDR3 DNA sequence: TGTACCTGGAGTGTACGAGCCTCTGGGGCCAACGTCCTGACTTTC.

The gene calls are TRBV7-8 and TRBJ2-7; D perhaps matches TRBD2 (6 bases). The V gene lost 1 base and the J gene lost 1 base, with 14 bases spanning the gap. This CDR3 has 16 amino acids. Germline V gene lookup returns CDR1 SGHVS and CDR2 FQNEAQ. This chain's CDR3 is CASSLERRGSSYEQYF. The CDR3 coding sequence is TGTGCCAGCAGCTTAGAGAGGAGGGGAAGTTCCTACGAGCAGTACTTC.

The chain employs TRBV5-1 and TRBJ2-2, with TRBD1 as a possible D gene (6 bases). Trimming left V 4 bases short and J 2 bases short, with 15 bases between. CDR1 and CDR2 from the germline V gene are SGHRS and YFSETQ. This CDR3 spans 16 amino acids. The CDR3 region is CASSPPGQSNTGELFF. CDR3 nucleotide sequence: TGCGCCAGCAGCCCACCGGGACAAAGCAACACCGGGGAGCTGTTTTTT.

In this sample, this clone turned up a few times. The rearrangement links TRBV7-2 to TRBJ2-7, with TRBD1 as a possible D gene (5 bases). Per germline, CDR1 SGHTA and CDR2 FQGNSA. This CDR3 region has 14 residues. Trimming removed 2 bases from V and 6 bases from J, with 14 bases in between. The CDR3 region has the DNA TGTGCCAGCAGCTTAATGGCCAGGGTTGGCGAGCAGTACTTC. As protein: CASSLMARVGEQYF. Supplemented by reference TRBV7-2 and TRBJ2-7, the full variable domain reads GAGVSQSPSNKVTEKGKDVELRCDPISGHTALYWYRQSLGQGLEFLIYFQGNSAPDKSGLPSDRFSAERTGGSVSTLTIQRTQQEDSAVYLCASSLMARVGEQYFGPGTRLTVT.

The chain couples TRBV27 to TRBJ2-2, with a weak D call TRBD1 (6 bases). Germline lookup yields CDR1 MNHEY and CDR2 SMNVEV (reference sequence). V dropped 4 bases and J dropped 4 bases, with 16 bases sitting between them. There are 16 residues in the CDR3. CDR3 DNA: TGTGCCAGCAGTTCACTACAGGGAAGGGGCACCGGGGAGCTGTTTTTT. Translated, it gives CASSSLQGRGTGELFF.

J is TRBJ2-5 and V is TRBV30, with 7 bases aligning to TRBD2. Trimming took 4 bases from V and 0 from J; bases not matched to a gene: 5. Looked up from germline, CDR1 is GTSNPN and CDR2 is SVGIG (reference sequence). The CDR3 consists of 14 residues. The CDR3 DNA sequence: TGTGCCTGGACCGGCGGGGGTTACCAAGAGACCCAGTACTTC. This gives the protein CAWTGGGYQETQYF.

The chain recombines TRBV4-1 with TRBJ2-5, with a weak D call TRBD2 (6 bases). This CDR3 comprises 15 residues. Between the trimmed V and J ends, which lost 0 bases and 4 bases, there was a span of 12 bases. CDR1 MGHRA and CDR2 YSYEKL come from the germline V gene. The CDR3 region is CASSQDFGGIETQYF. The CDR3 nucleotides read TGCGCCAGCAGCCAAGATTTTGGGGGGATAGAGACCCAGTACTTC.

V gene TRBV11-1 combines with J gene TRBJ2-2; 9 nucleotides match TRBD1. This CDR3 region has 15 residues. Trimming removed 3 bases from V and 6 bases from J; junction bases left unmatched: 5. Germline V lookup: CDR1 SGHAT, CDR2 FQDESV (reference sequence). CDR3: CASSLDRGKSGELFF. The CDR3 nucleotides are TGTGCCAGCAGCTTGGACAGGGGAAAGTCCGGGGAGCTGTTTTTT.

The chain carries TRBV9 and TRBJ2-2; 10 bases are shared with TRBD2. Germline V gene data show CDR1 as SGDLS and CDR2 as YYNGEE. Losses at the gene ends were 4 bases for V and 3 bases for J; bases not matched to a gene: 6. The CDR3 has 16 residues. The CDR3 loop is CASSLRLAGYTGELFF. The CDR3 DNA follows: TGTGCCAGCAGCCTCCGACTAGCGGGCTACACCGGGGAGCTGTTTTTT.

V is TRBV28 and J is TRBJ2-7; D ambiguous. V was pared by 4 bases and J by 4 bases, with 14 bases between. The CDR3 has 14 residues. Germline CDR1 and CDR2: MDHEN and SYDVKM. The CDR3 nucleotides read TGTGCCAGCAGTTCCTACGGGTGGGGTTACGAGCAGTACTTC. It translates to CASSSYGWGYEQYF.

Details on this clone: Given a far larger clone just one base away, this is likely a sequencing read error. The chain recombines TRBV28 with TRBJ2-7, with no clear D. CDR1 is MDHEN and CDR2 is SYDVKM in the germline V gene. The CDR3 contains 12 residues. CDR3 coding DNA: TGTGCCAGCAGTTTCCAGAACTACGAGCAGCACTTC. The encoded protein is CASSFQNYEQHF.

This chain uses TRBV6-6 with TRBJ2-3; 10 bases match TRBD1. Germline CDR1 reads MNHNY; CDR2 reads SVGAGI (reference sequence). The V segment lost 6 bases and the J segment 2 bases; nucleotides outside the gene matches: 5. The CDR3 is made up of 15 amino acids. The CDR3 nucleotides read TGTGCCAGCAGCCGGGACAGGGGACCCACAGATACGCAGTATTTT. It translates to CASSRDRGPTDTQYF.

The table lists this clone with a count of one. The chain combines TRBV15 with TRBJ2-7; tentatively, D is TRBD1 (6 bases). The germline V and J ends were trimmed by 5 bases and 3 bases, with 14 bases remaining between them. The CDR3 has 14 residues. Germline assignment: CDR1 LNHNV and CDR2 YYDKDF (reference sequence). The CDR3 spells CATSARDKHYEQYF. The CDR3 DNA follows: TGTGCCACCAGCGCCCGGGACAAGCACTACGAGCAGTACTTC.

The sample holds one count of this clone. The chain employs TRBV19 and TRBJ2-7; D remains unclear. The CDR3 has 16 amino acids. Deletions cut 4 bases from V and 5 bases from J, with 21 bases between. Germline CDR1 and CDR2: LNHDA and SQIVND (reference sequence). Here the CDR3 reads CASSTASRGPLDEQYF. The CDR3 DNA reads as TGTGCCAGTAGTACCGCGAGTCGCGGCCCGTTAGACGAGCAGTACTTC.

The chain has TRBV28 and TRBJ2-7, with D possibly being TRBD1 (7 bases). CDR1 and CDR2 (germline): MDHEN, SYDVKM. The CDR3 contains 14 residues. V was pared by 5 bases and J by 0 bases, with 11 bases between. In DNA, the CDR3 is TGTGCCAGCAGTCCAGGGGGAGGCTCCTACGAGCAGTACTTC. Encoded protein: CASSPGGGSYEQYF.

The chain uses TRBV7-2 and TRBJ2-7, with D maybe TRBD2 (6 bases). Germline assignment: CDR1 SGHTA and CDR2 FQGNSA. The CDR3 has 15 residues. Trimming shortened V by 1 base and J by 4 bases, and 14 bases separated the two germline ends. CDR3 DNA sequence: TGTGCCAGCAGCTTAGTCGGGGGAAAGGGGTACGAGCAGTACTTC. Translation gives CASSLVGGKGYEQYF. The whole variable domain, remainder taken from reference TRBV7-2 and TRBJ2-7, is GAGVSQSPSNKVTEKGKDVELRCDPISGHTALYWYRQSLGQGLEFLIYFQGNSAPDKSGLPSDRFSAERTGGSVSTLTIQRTQQEDSAVYLCASSLVGGKGYEQYFGPGTRLTVT.